Listed below are T cell receptor beta chains from one sample, sequenced in a study of OX40 agonist ivuxolimab in advanced cancers. Only in-frame clones appear in the TCRdb table, and some are missing; sequencing was by immunoSEQ multiplex PCR. The sample lists 13,000 or so clones, about 80% occurring once. Material: CD4+ or CD8+ T cells sorted from blood, obtained in a trial of the OX40 agonist ivuxolimab. Source of these receptors: an adult with an advanced solid tumor such as melanoma, head and neck, liver or kidney cancer. Both conserved end residues are part of each CDR3. The D gene is left open where the match is weak. Some rows mark clone size as missing; the rest say once, few, many or name a class of expanded clone.

CDR3nt: TGTGCCAGCAGCTTAACTGACAGGGGGCTGAGGGAGCAGTACTTC
CDR3aa: CASSLTDRGLREQYF
abundance: NA
j_gene: TRBJ2-7
d_gene: TRBD1
v_gene: TRBV11-2

CDR3nt: TGTGCCAGCAGAATGACAGGGCGGAGGGACTATGGCTACACCTTC
CDR3aa: CASRMTGRRDYGYTF
abundance: NA
j_gene: TRBJ1-2
d_gene: NA
v_gene: TRBV7-5

CDR3nt: TGCGCCAGCAGCCAAGATACCCGGACTGAAGCTTTCTTT
CDR3aa: CASSQDTRTEAFF
abundance: NA
j_gene: TRBJ1-1
d_gene: NA
v_gene: TRBV4-3

CDR3nt: TGTGCCAGCAGCTTGACAGAATACACTGAAGCTTTCTTT
CDR3aa: CASSLTEYTEAFF
abundance: NA
j_gene: TRBJ1-1
d_gene: NA
v_gene: TRBV5-6

CDR3nt: TGTGCCAGCAGCCCCCTCGGTGTAGGGGAGCAGTTCTTC
CDR3aa: CASSPLGVGEQFF
abundance: NA
j_gene: TRBJ2-1
d_gene: NA
v_gene: TRBV11-2

CDR3nt: TGCAGCGTTGAAGGTTTCGGTGTACAGGGGCCCCAGCATTTT
CDR3aa: CSVEGFGVQGPQHF
abundance: NA
j_gene: TRBJ1-5
d_gene: NA
v_gene: TRBV29-1

CDR3nt: TGTGCCAGCAGCTTAGGTTCAGGGGGCTTCACAGATACGCAGTATTTT
CDR3aa: CASSLGSGGFTDTQYF
abundance: few
j_gene: TRBJ2-3
d_gene: TRBD1
v_gene: TRBV11-2

CDR3nt: TGTGCCAGCAGGCCCGGGGTGATCCTCGACGACGAGCAGTACTTC
CDR3aa: CASRPGVILDDEQYF
abundance: once
j_gene: TRBJ2-7
d_gene: NA
v_gene: TRBV7-9

CDR3nt: TGTGCCAGCAGCTTGGAGGGCGGGGACTACCAAGAGACCCAGTACTTC
CDR3aa: CASSLEGGDYQETQYF
abundance: NA
j_gene: TRBJ2-5
d_gene: NA
v_gene: TRBV5-4

CDR3nt: TGTGCCAGCAGCGACCGCCTTATAGATCGGCAGTTCTTC
CDR3aa: CASSDRLIDRQFF
abundance: NA
j_gene: TRBJ2-1
d_gene: NA
v_gene: TRBV5-6

CDR3nt: TGTGCCAGCAGCTTGCGGGAATACGAGCAGTACTTC
CDR3aa: CASSLREYEQYF
abundance: NA
j_gene: TRBJ2-7
d_gene: NA
v_gene: TRBV7-8

CDR3nt: TGTGCCAGTACCGCGGCCTACGGAGGGCTTGAGACCCAGTACTTC
CDR3aa: CASTAAYGGLETQYF
abundance: NA
j_gene: TRBJ2-5
d_gene: NA
v_gene: TRBV19

CDR3nt: TGTGCCAGCAGCCCCTCATCTAGCGGGGGGGATACGCAGTATTTT
CDR3aa: CASSPSSSGGDTQYF
abundance: NA
j_gene: TRBJ2-3
d_gene: TRBD2
v_gene: TRBV9

CDR3nt: TGCGCCAGCAGCCCCGGCGGGGAGTCCTTCTCAGATACGCAGTATTTT
CDR3aa: CASSPGGESFSDTQYF
abundance: NA
j_gene: TRBJ2-3
d_gene: NA
v_gene: TRBV4-3

CDR3nt: TGTGCCAGTAGTATAGATGAGGGACAACCGAACACTGAAGCTTTCTTT
CDR3aa: CASSIDEGQPNTEAFF
abundance: NA
j_gene: TRBJ1-1
d_gene: NA
v_gene: TRBV19

CDR3nt: TGCGCCAGCAGTACAGGGTCATTCGAGCAGTACTTC
CDR3aa: CASSTGSFEQYF
abundance: medium-sized
j_gene: TRBJ2-7
d_gene: NA
v_gene: TRBV10-2

CDR3nt: TGTGCCAGCAGCTTATCCCAGTCCTCCTACGAGCAGTACTTC
CDR3aa: CASSLSQSSYEQYF
abundance: NA
j_gene: TRBJ2-7
d_gene: NA
v_gene: TRBV12-1

CDR3nt: TGTGCCAGCTCACCGACAGGGGGGCATGATACGCAGTATTTT
CDR3aa: CASSPTGGHDTQYF
abundance: NA
j_gene: TRBJ2-3
d_gene: TRBD1
v_gene: TRBV18

CDR3nt: TGTGCCAGCAGCTTAGAAGGGGCCTACGAGCAGTACTTC
CDR3aa: CASSLEGAYEQYF
abundance: NA
j_gene: TRBJ2-7
d_gene: NA
v_gene: TRBV13

CDR3nt: TGTGCCAGCAGCTTTTCCGGGTCCTATTCACCCCTCCACTTT
CDR3aa: CASSFSGSYSPLHF
abundance: NA
j_gene: TRBJ1-6
d_gene: NA
v_gene: TRBV5-4

CDR3nt: TGTGCCAGCTCACCGACTAGCGGGGTGGGCTACGAGACCCAGTACTTC
CDR3aa: CASSPTSGVGYETQYF
abundance: few
j_gene: TRBJ2-5
d_gene: TRBD2
v_gene: TRBV18

CDR3nt: TGTGCCAGCAGTCAATACAGGGTTCTGGAAAAACTGTTTTTT
CDR3aa: CASSQYRVLEKLFF
abundance: NA
j_gene: TRBJ1-4
d_gene: NA
v_gene: TRBV6-5

CDR3nt: TGTGCCAGCAGCCGGCCATACAATGAGCAGTTCTTC
CDR3aa: CASSRPYNEQFF
abundance: few
j_gene: TRBJ2-1
d_gene: NA
v_gene: TRBV6-6

CDR3nt: TGCGCCAGCAGCCAAGTACCCCGGGACCCCCCCTACGAGCAGTACTTC
CDR3aa: CASSQVPRDPPYEQYF
abundance: NA
j_gene: TRBJ2-7
d_gene: NA
v_gene: TRBV4-1

CDR3nt: TGTGCCTCACAGGGGGGGAGCGGGCCCCAGGGAGAGACCCAGTACTTC
CDR3aa: CASQGGSGPQGETQYF
abundance: NA
j_gene: TRBJ2-5
d_gene: NA
v_gene: TRBV27

CDR3nt: TGTGCCAGCAGCTATCAGACCTCCTCCTATAATTCACCCCTCCACTTT
CDR3aa: CASSYQTSSYNSPLHF
abundance: NA
j_gene: TRBJ1-6
d_gene: NA
v_gene: TRBV7-4

CDR3nt: TGTGCCAGCAGTTTGGGGACAGACACTGAAGCTTTCTTT
CDR3aa: CASSLGTDTEAFF
abundance: NA
j_gene: TRBJ1-1
d_gene: TRBD1
v_gene: TRBV2

CDR3nt: TGCGCCAGCAGTGAGTCGAGTGGGAACACTGAAGCTTTCTTT
CDR3aa: CASSESSGNTEAFF
abundance: NA
j_gene: TRBJ1-1
d_gene: NA
v_gene: TRBV10-2

CDR3nt: TGTGCCAGCAGCAGAATCTGGACTAGCGGGGGGGAAGATACGCAGTATTTT
CDR3aa: CASSRIWTSGGEDTQYF
abundance: NA
j_gene: TRBJ2-3
d_gene: TRBD2
v_gene: TRBV5-6

CDR3nt: TGTGCCAGCAGCGACAGCTACGAGCAGTACTTC
CDR3aa: CASSDSYEQYF
abundance: NA
j_gene: TRBJ2-7
d_gene: NA
v_gene: TRBV11-3

CDR3nt: TGTGCCAGCAGTGGGGCCGTTCGGGGCTACACCTTC
CDR3aa: CASSGAVRGYTF
abundance: NA
j_gene: TRBJ1-2
d_gene: NA
v_gene: TRBV9

CDR3nt: TGTGCCAGCAGCCGAGTGGACGGCAACACCGGGGAGCTGTTTTTT
CDR3aa: CASSRVDGNTGELFF
abundance: NA
j_gene: TRBJ2-2
d_gene: NA
v_gene: TRBV6-6

CDR3nt: TGTGCCAGCGGGACAGGGGACGTAAATGAGCAGTTCTTC
CDR3aa: CASGTGDVNEQFF
abundance: once
j_gene: TRBJ2-1
d_gene: TRBD1
v_gene: TRBV6-4

CDR3nt: TGTGCCAGCAATGAGGGAAACTATGGCTACACCTTC
CDR3aa: CASNEGNYGYTF
abundance: NA
j_gene: TRBJ1-2
d_gene: NA
v_gene: TRBV6-1

CDR3nt: TGTGCCAGCAGCGTAGGGGATCGAGGGGGCGATGAGCAGTTCTTC
CDR3aa: CASSVGDRGGDEQFF
abundance: NA
j_gene: TRBJ2-1
d_gene: TRBD1
v_gene: TRBV9

CDR3nt: TGTGCCAGCAGCTTAGCGGGGGTGTATGGGCCAGATACGCAGTATTTT
CDR3aa: CASSLAGVYGPDTQYF
abundance: NA
j_gene: TRBJ2-3
d_gene: NA
v_gene: TRBV7-8

CDR3nt: TGTGCCAGTAGTAGGTCCCTTAACAGGGGGCTTGGTCAGCCCCAGCATTTT
CDR3aa: CASSRSLNRGLGQPQHF
abundance: few
j_gene: TRBJ1-5
d_gene: TRBD1
v_gene: TRBV19

CDR3nt: TGTGCCAGCAGCTCCTTAGGAGCAGGGATCTATGGCTACACCTTC
CDR3aa: CASSSLGAGIYGYTF
abundance: NA
j_gene: TRBJ1-2
d_gene: NA
v_gene: TRBV7-9

CDR3nt: TGTGCCAGCAGCGTAGGTTTCGGGGCGAGCTCCTACGAGCAGTACTTC
CDR3aa: CASSVGFGASSYEQYF
abundance: NA
j_gene: TRBJ2-7
d_gene: NA
v_gene: TRBV9

CDR3nt: TGTGCCAGCAGTGGAGGGTCCTACGAGCAGTACTTC
CDR3aa: CASSGGSYEQYF
abundance: NA
j_gene: TRBJ2-7
d_gene: NA
v_gene: TRBV27

CDR3nt: TGTGCCAGCAGCTTAACAGGGCCCACAGATACGCAGTATTTT
CDR3aa: CASSLTGPTDTQYF
abundance: NA
j_gene: TRBJ2-3
d_gene: NA
v_gene: TRBV7-8

CDR3nt: TGTGCCAGCAGCTGGAGCTGGGGGAACACCGGGGAGCTGTTTTTT
CDR3aa: CASSWSWGNTGELFF
abundance: NA
j_gene: TRBJ2-2
d_gene: NA
v_gene: TRBV7-6

CDR3nt: TGCGCCAGCAGCCAAGATCGTGATGAAGCTTTCTTT
CDR3aa: CASSQDRDEAFF
abundance: NA
j_gene: TRBJ1-1
d_gene: NA
v_gene: TRBV4-3

CDR3nt: TGTGCCAGCAGCCCGGGACAGGGGTTTATCTATGGCTACACCTTC
CDR3aa: CASSPGQGFIYGYTF
abundance: NA
j_gene: TRBJ1-2
d_gene: TRBD1
v_gene: TRBV7-2